The 7 T cell receptor beta chains in this list originate from one sample, sequenced in a study of blood T cell repertoires in COVID-19. Profiling relied on immunoSEQ multiplex PCR, and the TCRdb table lists in-frame clones only, not all of them. This table holds approximately 140,000 clones, under 90% found once. Input material: peripheral blood. Source of these receptors: a woman of 80 years or more in a cohort sampled during active or convalescent COVID-19.

The chain employs TRBV9 and TRBJ1-2; 9 positions match TRBD1. Trimming at V came to 4 bases and at J to 3 bases, leaving 13 bases not matched to a gene. Germline V CDR1 and CDR2: SGDLS, YYNGEE. The CDR3 length is 17 residues. The CDR3 sequence is CASSFGQGQSWDYGYTF. CDR3 DNA sequence: TGTGCCAGCAGCTTTGGACAGGGGCAGTCCTGGGACTATGGCTACACCTTC.

In this sample, this clone turned up once. The chain recombines TRBV3-1 (or the pseudogene TRBV3-2) with TRBJ1-5; no definite D call. V dropped 4 bases and J dropped 7 bases, with 11 bases sitting between them. Germline lookup yields CDR1 LGHDT and CDR2 YNNKEL (reference sequence). This CDR3 region has 13 residues. The CDR3 DNA reads TGTGCCAGCAGCCCGGGAGTGGGGCAGCCCCAGCATTTT. Protein: CASSPGVGQPQHF.

This clone was recorded only once. The chain joins TRBV30 to TRBJ2-2; 12 positions agree with TRBD2. CDR3 length equals 17 residues. Trimming at V came to 1 base and at J to 4 bases, leaving 7 bases not matched to a gene. CDR1 is GTSNPN and CDR2 is SVGIG in the germline V gene (reference sequence). The CDR3 region is CAWSGLAGGPGTGELFF. CDR3 in DNA: TGTGCCTGGAGTGGGCTAGCGGGGGGGCCGGGCACCGGGGAGCTGTTTTTT.

In DNA, the CDR3 is TGCGCCAGCAGCTTGGTTGGAAAAGACAGGGGGCTCCCCTACGAGCAGTACTTC. This translates into CASSLVGKDRGLPYEQYF. The chain couples TRBV5-1 to TRBJ2-7; TRBD1 agrees at 10 bases. The CDR3 length is 18 residues. Trimming cost V 0 bases and J 2 bases; bases outside gene matches: 11. Germline V gene sequence: CDR1 SGHRS, CDR2 YFSETQ.

This clone has a handful of counts. The V call is TRBV7-2, the J call TRBJ1-4, with D maybe TRBD1 (6 bases). This CDR3 region has 15 residues. V gave up 6 bases and J gave up 3 bases, with 14 bases separating them. The germline CDR1 and CDR2 sequences are SGHTA and FQGNSA. As DNA, the CDR3 is TGTGCCAGCAGAATAGGGGGATTTCCTAATGAAAAACTGTTTTTT. Translating it yields CASRIGGFPNEKLFF.

V is TRBV27 and J is TRBJ1-2, with D uncertain. V lost 8 bases and J lost 4, with 20 bases in between. The germline V gene encodes CDR1 MNHEY and CDR2 SMNVEV (reference sequence). This CDR3 contains 15 residues. CDR3 region: CASRGFSGRIYGYTF. The CDR3 nucleotides are TGTGCCAGCCGAGGATTCAGCGGACGGATCTATGGCTACACCTTC.

The V and J genes are TRBV7-8 and TRBJ2-2, with 8 bases identical to TRBD2. The germline V gene has CDR1 SGHVS and CDR2 FQNEAQ. Losses at the gene ends were 5 bases for V and 4 bases for J; bases not matched to a gene: 3. This CDR3 region has 14 residues. CDR3 DNA sequence: TGTGCCAGCAGCCCCGGACTAGCCACCGGGGAGCTGTTTTTT. Translated, it gives CASSPGLATGELFF.